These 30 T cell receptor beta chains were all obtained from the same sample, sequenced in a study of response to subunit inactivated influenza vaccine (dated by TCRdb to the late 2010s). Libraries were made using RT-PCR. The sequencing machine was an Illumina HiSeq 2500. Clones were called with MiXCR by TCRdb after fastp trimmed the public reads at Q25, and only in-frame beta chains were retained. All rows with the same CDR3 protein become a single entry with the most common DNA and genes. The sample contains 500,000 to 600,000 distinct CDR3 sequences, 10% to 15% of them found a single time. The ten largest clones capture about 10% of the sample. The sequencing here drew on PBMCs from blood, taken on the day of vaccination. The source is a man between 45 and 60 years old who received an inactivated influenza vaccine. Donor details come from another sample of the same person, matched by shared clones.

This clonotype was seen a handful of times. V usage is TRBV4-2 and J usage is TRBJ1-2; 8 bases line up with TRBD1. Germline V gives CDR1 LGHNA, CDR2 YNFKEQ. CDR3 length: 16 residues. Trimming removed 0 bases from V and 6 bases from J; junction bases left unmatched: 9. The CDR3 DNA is TGTGCCAGCAGCCAAGAGGGTACAGGGGGTTGGAATGGCTACACCTTC. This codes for CASSQEGTGGWNGYTF.

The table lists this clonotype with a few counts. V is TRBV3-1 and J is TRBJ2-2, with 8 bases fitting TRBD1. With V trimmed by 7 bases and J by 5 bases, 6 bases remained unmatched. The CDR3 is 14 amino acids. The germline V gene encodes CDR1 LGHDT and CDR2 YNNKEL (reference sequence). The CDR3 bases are TGTGCCAGCACAGGGGGCGGCTTTACCGGGGAGCTGTTTTTT. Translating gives CASTGGGFTGELFF.

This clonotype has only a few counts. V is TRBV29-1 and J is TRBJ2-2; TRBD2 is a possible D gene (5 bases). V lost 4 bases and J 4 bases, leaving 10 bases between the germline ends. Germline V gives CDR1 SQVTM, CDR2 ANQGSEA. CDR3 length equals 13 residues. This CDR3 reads CSVGDGGTGELFF. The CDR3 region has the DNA TGCAGCGTTGGTGACGGAGGCACCGGGGAGCTGTTTTTT.

The chain's CDR3 is CASSSTRPGLAGEMGEQYF. CDR3 nucleotide sequence: TGTGCCAGCTCATCAACCAGGCCGGGACTAGCGGGAGAGATGGGCGAGCAGTACTTC. The rearrangement uses TRBV18 and TRBJ2-7; 14 nucleotides agree with TRBD2. The length of the CDR3 is 19 residues. Germline-derived CDR1 and CDR2 are KGHSH and LQKENI. The junction had 18 bases not matched to a gene; V was cut back by 5 bases and J by 6 bases.

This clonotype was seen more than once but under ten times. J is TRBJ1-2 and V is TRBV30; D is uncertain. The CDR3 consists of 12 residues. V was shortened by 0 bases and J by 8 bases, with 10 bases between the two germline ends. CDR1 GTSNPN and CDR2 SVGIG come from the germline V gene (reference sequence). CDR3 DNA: TGTGCCTGGAGTGTCCCTCGTTGGGGCTACACCTTC. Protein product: CAWSVPRWGYTF. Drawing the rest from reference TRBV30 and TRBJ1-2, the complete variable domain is SQTIHQWPATLVQPVGSPLSLECTVEGTSNPNLYWYRQAAGRGLQLLFYSVGIGQISSEVPQNLSASRPQDRQFILSSKKLLLSDSGFYLCAWSVPRWGYTFGSGTRLTVV.

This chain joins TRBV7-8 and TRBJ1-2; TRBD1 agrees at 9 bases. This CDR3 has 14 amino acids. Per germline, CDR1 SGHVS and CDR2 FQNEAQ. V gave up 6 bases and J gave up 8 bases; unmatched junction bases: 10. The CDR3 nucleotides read TGTGCCAGCAGGAATGCCGGACAGGGGTACGGCTACACCTTC. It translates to CASRNAGQGYGYTF.

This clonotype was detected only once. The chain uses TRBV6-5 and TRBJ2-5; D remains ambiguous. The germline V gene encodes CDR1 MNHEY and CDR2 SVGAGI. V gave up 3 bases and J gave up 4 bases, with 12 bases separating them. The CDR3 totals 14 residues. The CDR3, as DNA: TGTGCCAGCAGTTATTCCCGAAGTCCAGAGACCCAGTACTTC. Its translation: CASSYSRSPETQYF.

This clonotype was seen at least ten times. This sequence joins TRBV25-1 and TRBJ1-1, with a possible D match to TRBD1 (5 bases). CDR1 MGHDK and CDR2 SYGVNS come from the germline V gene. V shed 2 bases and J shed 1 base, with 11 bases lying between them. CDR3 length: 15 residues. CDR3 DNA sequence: TGTGCCAGCAGTGAAGTGGGACCGCAGAACACTGAAGCTTTCTTT. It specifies CASSEVGPQNTEAFF.

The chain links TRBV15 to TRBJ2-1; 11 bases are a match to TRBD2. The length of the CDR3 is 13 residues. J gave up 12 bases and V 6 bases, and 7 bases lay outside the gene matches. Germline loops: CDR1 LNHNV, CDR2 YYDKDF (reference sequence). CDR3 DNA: TGTGCCACCAGGGGGACTAGCGGTCCGGCGCAGTTCTTC. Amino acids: CATRGTSGPAQFF.

CDR3 sequence (DNA): TGCGCCAGCAGCCACGATAGCGGGTTCTCCTACAATGAGCAGTTCTTC. It codes for CASSHDSGFSYNEQFF. This rearrangement joins TRBV4-3 to TRBJ2-1, with 7 bases aligning to TRBD2. Trimming removed 3 bases from V and 0 bases from J; junction bases left unmatched: 5. The CDR3 has 16 residues. Germline V gene lookup returns CDR1 LGHNA and CDR2 YSLEER.

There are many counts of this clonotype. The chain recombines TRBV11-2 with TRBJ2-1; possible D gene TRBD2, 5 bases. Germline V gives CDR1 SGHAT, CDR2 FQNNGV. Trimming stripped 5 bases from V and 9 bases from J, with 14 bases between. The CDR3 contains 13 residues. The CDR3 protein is CASSRVREGEQFF. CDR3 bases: TGTGCCAGCAGCCGTGTCCGGGAAGGTGAGCAGTTCTTC.

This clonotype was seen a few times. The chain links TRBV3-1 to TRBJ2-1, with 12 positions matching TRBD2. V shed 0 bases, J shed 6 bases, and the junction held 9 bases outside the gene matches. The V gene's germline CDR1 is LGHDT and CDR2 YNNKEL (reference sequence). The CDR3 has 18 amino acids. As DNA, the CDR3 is TGTGCCAGCAGCCAAGAAGAATCTAGCGGGGGGGCTTTCAATGAGCAGTTCTTC. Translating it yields CASSQEESSGGAFNEQFF.

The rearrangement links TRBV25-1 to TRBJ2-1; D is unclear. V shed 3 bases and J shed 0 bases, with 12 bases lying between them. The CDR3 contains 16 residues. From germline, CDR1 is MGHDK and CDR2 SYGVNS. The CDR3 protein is CASSDRQHSSYNEQFF. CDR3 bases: TGTGCCAGCAGTGATCGGCAACATAGCTCCTACAATGAGCAGTTCTTC.

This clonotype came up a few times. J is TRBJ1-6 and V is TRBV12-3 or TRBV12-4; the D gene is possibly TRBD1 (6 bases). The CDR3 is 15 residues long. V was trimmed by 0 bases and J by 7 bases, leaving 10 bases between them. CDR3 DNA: TGTGCCAGCAGTTTAGCGCAGGGGTGGAATTCACCCCTCCACTTT. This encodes CASSLAQGWNSPLHF.

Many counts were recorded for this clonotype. The CDR3 sequence is CASRSRAGSYNEQFF. The CDR3 DNA is TGTGCCAGCAGAAGTCGAGCGGGGTCCTACAATGAGCAGTTCTTC. The rearrangement joins TRBV27 to TRBJ2-1; 7 bases line up with TRBD2. The CDR3 is made up of 15 amino acids. Germline loops: CDR1 MNHEY, CDR2 SMNVEV (reference sequence). V was clipped by 6 bases and J by 1 base; unmatched bases: 6.

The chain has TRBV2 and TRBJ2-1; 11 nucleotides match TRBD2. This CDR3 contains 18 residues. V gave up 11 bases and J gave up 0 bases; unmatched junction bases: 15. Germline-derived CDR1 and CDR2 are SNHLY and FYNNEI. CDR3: CALCFSGTSGASYNEQFF. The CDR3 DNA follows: TGTGCCCTCTGTTTTTCCGGGACTAGCGGAGCCTCCTACAATGAGCAGTTCTTC. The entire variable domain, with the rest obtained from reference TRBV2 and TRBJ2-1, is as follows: EPEVTQTPSHQVTQMGQEVILRCVPISNHLYFYWYRQILGQKVEFLVSFYNNEISEKSEIFDDQFSVERPDGSNFTLKIRSTKLEDSAMYFCALCFSGTSGASYNEQFFGPGTRLTVL.

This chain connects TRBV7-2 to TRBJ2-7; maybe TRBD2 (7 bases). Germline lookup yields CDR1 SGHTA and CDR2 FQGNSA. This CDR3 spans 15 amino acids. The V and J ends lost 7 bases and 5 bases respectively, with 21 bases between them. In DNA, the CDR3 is TGTGCCAGCACCCTAAGGGGGAGGGCGGGCGACGAGCAGTACTTC. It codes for CASTLRGRAGDEQYF.

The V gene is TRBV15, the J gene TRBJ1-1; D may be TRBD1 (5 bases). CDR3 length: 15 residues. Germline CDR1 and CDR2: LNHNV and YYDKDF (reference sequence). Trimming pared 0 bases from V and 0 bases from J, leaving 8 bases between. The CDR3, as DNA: TGTGCCACCAGCAGAGACCAGGGTATGAACACTGAAGCTTTCTTT. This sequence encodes CATSRDQGMNTEAFF.

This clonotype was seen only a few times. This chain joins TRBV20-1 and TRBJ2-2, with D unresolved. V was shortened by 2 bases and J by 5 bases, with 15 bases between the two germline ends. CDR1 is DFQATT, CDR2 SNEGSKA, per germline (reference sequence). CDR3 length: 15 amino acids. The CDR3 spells CSARQQLTITGELFF. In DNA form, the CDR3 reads TGCAGTGCTAGACAACAACTCACGATAACCGGGGAGCTGTTTTTT.

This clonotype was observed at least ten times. CDR3 DNA sequence: TGTGCCAGCAGTCTGACGATTAATGGGGATACGCAGTATTTT. Translated, it gives CASSLTINGDTQYF. The chain is built from TRBV5-5 and TRBJ2-3; D remains ambiguous. The CDR3 extends over 14 amino acids. Germline V gene lookup returns CDR1 SGHKS and CDR2 YYEKEE (reference sequence). V was clipped by 5 bases and J by 6 bases, with 16 bases between them.

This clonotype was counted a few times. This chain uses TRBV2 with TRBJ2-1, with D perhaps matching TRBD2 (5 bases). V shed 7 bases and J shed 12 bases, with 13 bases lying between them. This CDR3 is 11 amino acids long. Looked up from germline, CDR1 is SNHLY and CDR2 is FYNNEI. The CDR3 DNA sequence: TGTGCCAGCACCTACGGGGTTGGGCAGTTCTTC. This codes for CASTYGVGQFF. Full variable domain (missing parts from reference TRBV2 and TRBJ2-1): EPEVTQTPSHQVTQMGQEVILRCVPISNHLYFYWYRQILGQKVEFLVSFYNNEISEKSEIFDDQFSVERPDGSNFTLKIRSTKLEDSAMYFCASTYGVGQFFGPGTRLTVL.

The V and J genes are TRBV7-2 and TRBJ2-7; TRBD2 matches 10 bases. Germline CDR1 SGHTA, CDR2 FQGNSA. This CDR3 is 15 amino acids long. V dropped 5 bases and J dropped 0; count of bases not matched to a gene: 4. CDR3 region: CASSPTSGVSYEQYF. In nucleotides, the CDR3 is TGTGCCAGCAGCCCTACTAGCGGGGTCTCCTACGAGCAGTACTTC.

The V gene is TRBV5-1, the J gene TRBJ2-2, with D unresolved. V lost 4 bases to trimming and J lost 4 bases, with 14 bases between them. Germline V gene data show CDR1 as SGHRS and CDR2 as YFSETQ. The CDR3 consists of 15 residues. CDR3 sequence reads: CASSSSGPATGELFF. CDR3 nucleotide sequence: TGCGCCAGCAGCAGCAGTGGACCGGCCACCGGGGAGCTGTTTTTT.

The CDR3 sequence is CASSFPGQGGYTF. The CDR3 DNA follows: TGTGCCAGCAGTTTCCCGGGACAGGGTGGCTACACCTTC. This chain uses TRBV6-2 or TRBV6-3 with TRBJ1-2; 9 bases align to TRBD1. V lost 4 bases, J lost 7 bases, and 4 bases stayed unmatched. CDR3 length equals 13 residues. The germline CDR1 and CDR2 sequences are MNHEY and SVGEGT.

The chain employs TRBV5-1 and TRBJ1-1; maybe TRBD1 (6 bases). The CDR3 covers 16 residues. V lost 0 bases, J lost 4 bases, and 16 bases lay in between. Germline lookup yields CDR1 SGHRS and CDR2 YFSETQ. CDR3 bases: TGCGCCAGCAGCTTGGGGCGGGGGGGGCTGATCACTGAAGCTTTCTTT. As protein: CASSLGRGGLITEAFF. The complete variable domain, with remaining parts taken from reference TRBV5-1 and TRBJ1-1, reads KAGVTQTPRYLIKTRGQQVTLSCSPISGHRSVSWYQQTPGQGLQFLFEYFSETQRNKGNFPGRFSGRQFSNSRSEMNVSTLELGDSALYLCASSLGRGGLITEAFFGQGTRLTVV.

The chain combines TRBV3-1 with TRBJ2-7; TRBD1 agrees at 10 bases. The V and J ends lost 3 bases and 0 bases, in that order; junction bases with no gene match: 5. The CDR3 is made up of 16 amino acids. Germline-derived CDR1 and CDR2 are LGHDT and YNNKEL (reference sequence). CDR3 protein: CASSHLTGGLSYEQYF. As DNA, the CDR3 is TGTGCCAGCAGCCACCTGACAGGGGGCCTCTCCTACGAGCAGTACTTC.

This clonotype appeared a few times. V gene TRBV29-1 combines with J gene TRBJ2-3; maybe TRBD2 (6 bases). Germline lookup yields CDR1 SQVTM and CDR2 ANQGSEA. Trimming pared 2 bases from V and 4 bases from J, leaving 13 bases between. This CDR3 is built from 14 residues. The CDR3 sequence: CSVEPYRRADTQYF. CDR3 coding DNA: TGCAGCGTTGAACCTTACAGGAGGGCAGATACGCAGTATTTT.

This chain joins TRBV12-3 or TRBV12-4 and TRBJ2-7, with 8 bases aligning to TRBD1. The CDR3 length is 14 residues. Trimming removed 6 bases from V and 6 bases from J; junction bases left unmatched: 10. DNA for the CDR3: TGTGCCAGCAGCGGACAGGGAATGGTGACCGAGCAGTACTTC. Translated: CASSGQGMVTEQYF.

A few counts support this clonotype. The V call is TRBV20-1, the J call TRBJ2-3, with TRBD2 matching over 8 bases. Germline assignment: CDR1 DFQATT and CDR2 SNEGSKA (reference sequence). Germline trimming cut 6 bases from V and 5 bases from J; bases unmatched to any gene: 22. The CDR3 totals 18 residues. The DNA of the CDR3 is TGCAGTGCGAACCCCCGGAGTAGCGGGGATTCCGGGGGAGATACGCAGTATTTT. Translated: CSANPRSSGDSGGDTQYF.

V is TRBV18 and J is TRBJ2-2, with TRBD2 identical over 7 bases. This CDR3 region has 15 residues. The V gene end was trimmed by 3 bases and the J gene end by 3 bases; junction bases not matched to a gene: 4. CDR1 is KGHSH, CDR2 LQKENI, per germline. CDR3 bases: TGTGCCAGCTCACCTTCTAGCGGAGACACCGGGGAGCTGTTTTTT. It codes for CASSPSSGDTGELFF.